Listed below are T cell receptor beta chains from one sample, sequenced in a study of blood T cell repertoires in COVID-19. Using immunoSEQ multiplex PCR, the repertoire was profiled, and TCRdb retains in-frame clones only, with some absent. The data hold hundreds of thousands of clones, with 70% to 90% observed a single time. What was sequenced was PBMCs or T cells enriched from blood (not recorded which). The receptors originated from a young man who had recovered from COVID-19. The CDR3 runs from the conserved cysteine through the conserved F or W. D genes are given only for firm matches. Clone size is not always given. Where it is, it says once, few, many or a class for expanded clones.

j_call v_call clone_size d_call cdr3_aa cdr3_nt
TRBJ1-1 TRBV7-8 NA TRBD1 CASSNGDRLNTEAFF TGTGCCAGCAGCAACGGGGACAGACTGAACACTGAAGCTTTCTTT
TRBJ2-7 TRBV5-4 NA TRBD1 CASSSRDRGEQYF TGTGCCAGCAGCTCACGGGACAGAGGCGAGCAGTACTTC
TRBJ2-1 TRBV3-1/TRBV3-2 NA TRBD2 CASSQTSGPNEQFF TGTGCCAGCAGCCAAACTAGCGGGCCCAATGAGCAGTTCTTC
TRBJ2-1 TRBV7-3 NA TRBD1 CASSLVTGGTGEQFF TGTGCCAGCAGCTTAGTAACAGGGGGAACGGGTGAGCAGTTCTTC
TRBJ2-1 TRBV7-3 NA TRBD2 CASSLGREGNEQFF TGTGCCAGCAGCTTAGGCAGGGAGGGGAATGAGCAGTTCTTC
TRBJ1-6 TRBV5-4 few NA CASSSGTANSPLHF TGTGCCAGCAGCTCCGGGACTGCGAATTCACCCCTCCACTTT
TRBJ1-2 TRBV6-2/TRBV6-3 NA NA CASSPAETAQYLGYTF TGTGCCAGCAGTCCGGCAGAGACAGCCCAATATCTAGGCTACACCTTC
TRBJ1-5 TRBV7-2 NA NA CASSVSPTVYSNQPQHF TGTGCCAGCAGCGTTTCCCCGACAGTCTATAGCAATCAGCCCCAGCATTTT
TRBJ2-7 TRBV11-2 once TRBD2 CASSSSTSGYYEQYF TGTGCCAGCAGCTCCTCGACTAGCGGGTACTACGAGCAGTACTTC
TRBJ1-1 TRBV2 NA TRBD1 CASRAETGRGTEAFF TGTGCCAGCAGAGCCGAGACAGGGCGCGGCACTGAAGCTTTCTTT
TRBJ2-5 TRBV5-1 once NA CASSLEASGQETQYF TGCGCCAGCAGCTTGGAGGCTTCGGGCCAAGAGACCCAGTACTTC
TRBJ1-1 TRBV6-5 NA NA CASRGRPSNTEAFF TGTGCCAGCAGGGGCAGGCCTTCGAACACTGAAGCTTTCTTT
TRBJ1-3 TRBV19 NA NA CASSIIGLGAGSGNTIYF TGTGCCAGTAGTATAATTGGACTGGGGGCAGGCTCTGGAAACACCATATATTTT
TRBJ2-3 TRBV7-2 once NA CASSLETSTDTQYF TGTGCCAGCAGCTTAGAAACTAGCACAGATACGCAGTATTTT
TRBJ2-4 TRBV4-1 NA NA CASSQVGLSKNIQYF TGCGCCAGCAGCCAAGTTGGACTATCCAAAAACATTCAGTACTTC
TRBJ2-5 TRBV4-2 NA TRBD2 CASSQGSFSSGGRQETQYF TGTGCCAGCAGCCAAGGATCTTTCTCTAGCGGGGGGCGTCAAGAGACCCAGTACTTC
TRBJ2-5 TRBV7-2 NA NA CASSPRGGWETQYF TGTGCCAGCAGCCCAAGAGGAGGCTGGGAGACCCAGTACTTC
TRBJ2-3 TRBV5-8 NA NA CASSPSGGAVSTDTQYF TGTGCCAGCAGCCCCTCTGGAGGGGCGGTATCCACAGATACGCAGTATTTT
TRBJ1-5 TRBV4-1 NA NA CASSQTGNSNQPQHF TGCGCCAGCAGCCAAACCGGGAATAGCAATCAGCCCCAGCATTTT
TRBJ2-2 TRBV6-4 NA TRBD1 CASSGQGTGELFF TGTGCCAGCAGTGGACAGGGCACCGGGGAGCTGTTTTTT
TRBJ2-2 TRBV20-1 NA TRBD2 CSATDSGGYTGELFF TGCAGTGCTACTGATAGCGGGGGTTACACCGGGGAGCTGTTTTTT
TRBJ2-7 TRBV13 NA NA CASSLGRGSYEQYF TGTGCCAGCAGCTTAGGCCGGGGGTCCTACGAGCAGTACTTC
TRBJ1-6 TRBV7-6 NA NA CASSLLAGVNSPLHF TGTGCCAGCAGCTTGCTCGCGGGGGTAAATTCACCCCTCCACTTT